This TCR beta chain appears in the sequencing data of a study of blood T cells in healthy people across ages. About this clonotype itself: Its antigen is not identified.

For the second PCR, which ran for about 6 to 11 cycles, a sample-barcoded 5' primer and a J-beta primer mix were used. One entry per CDR3 protein, called by TCRdb with MiXCR from the 5' RACE reads. The sample has roughly 1.9 million distinct CDR3 sequences; 39% are singletons. General study findings and limits: Significant beta diversity loss was already apparent by age approximately 40, declining roughly linearly.

With V trimmed by 6 bases and J by 5 bases, 2 bases remained unmatched. The length of the CDR3 is 12 residues. Per germline, CDR1 MGHDK and CDR2 SYGVNS. The clonotype originates from a human donor in good health. What was sequenced was blood. The J gene is TRBJ2-7, the V gene TRBV25-1; 9 bases match TRBD1. CDR3 in amino acids: CASRQGADEQYF. The DNA of the CDR3 is TGTGCCAGCAGACAGGGGGCGGACGAGCAGTACTTC.